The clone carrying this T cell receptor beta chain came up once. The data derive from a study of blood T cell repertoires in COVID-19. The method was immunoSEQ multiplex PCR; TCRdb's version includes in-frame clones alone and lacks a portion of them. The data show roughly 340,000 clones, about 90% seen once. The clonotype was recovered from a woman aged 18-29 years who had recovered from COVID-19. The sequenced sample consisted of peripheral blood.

The CDR3: CASSPPLLQTEAFF. Here the CDR3 DNA reads TGTGCCAGCTCACCACCTTTATTGCAGACTGAAGCTTTCTTT. The chain recombines TRBV18 with TRBJ1-1; no clear D. V was cut by 0 bases and J by 5 bases, with 10 bases left in between. The V gene's germline CDR1 is KGHSH and CDR2 LQKENI. This CDR3 contains 14 residues.